This T cell receptor beta chain was obtained from a study of blood T cell repertoires in COVID-19. Looking at the study overall: The United States, Italy and Spain were the sources of the acute and convalescent COVID-19 samples.

V was trimmed by 3 bases and J by 0 bases, leaving 9 bases between them. The CDR3 has 15 residues. Germline CDR1 is MDHEN and CDR2 is SYDVKM. The method was immunoSEQ multiplex PCR; TCRdb's version includes in-frame clones alone and lacks a portion of them. The profile shows 85,000 to 130,000 clones, 80% to 90% of them singletons. Those who participated ranged in age from roughly 18 to 89 years and resided in 24 US areas. The recovered donors of Cohort 3 showed two negative PCRs, clearance, or symptom resolution. The clonotype originates from a woman between 50 and 59 years old who had recovered from COVID-19. V usage is TRBV28 and J usage is TRBJ1-3; tentative D call: TRBD1 (6 bases). The source material was PBMCs or T cells enriched from blood (not recorded which). CDR3 DNA: TGTGCCAGCAGTTTTTTACAGGGCTCTGGAAACACCATATATTTT. This gives the protein CASSFLQGSGNTIYF.